This T cell receptor (beta chain) was retrieved from a study of technical replicates of blood from a few donors. Libraries were prepared by immunoSEQ multiplex PCR; TCRdb keeps only in-frame clonotypes and omits some of them. The sample carries more than 60,000 clones, 85% to 95% recorded once. V lost 0 bases, J lost 1 base, and 9 bases stayed unmatched. Per the germline V gene, CDR1 is MNHEY and CDR2 is SMNVEV (reference sequence). The CDR3 is 17 amino acids. The gene calls are TRBV27 and TRBJ2-7; 7 bases match TRBD1. This sequence was found in a human donor in good health. The sample taken for sequencing was T cells isolated from PBMCs. The CDR3 reads CASSLSILRQGSYEQYF. The CDR3 nucleotides read TGTGCCAGCAGTTTATCGATATTGAGACAGGGTTCCTACGAGCAGTACTTC.